The subject of this entry is one T cell receptor (beta chain). The data derive from a study of blood T cell repertoires in COVID-19. Germline trimming cut 3 bases from V and 7 bases from J; bases unmatched to any gene: 12. Germline assignment: CDR1 SGDLS and CDR2 YYNGEE. The CDR3 spans 16 residues. Using immunoSEQ multiplex PCR, the repertoire was profiled, and TCRdb retains in-frame clones only, with some absent. The sample lists about 120,000 clones, under 80% occurring once. Sequenced material: peripheral blood. The rearrangement joins TRBV9 to TRBJ2-2, with 7 bases matching TRBD1. The sequence was collected from a man in his 70s with acute or convalescent COVID-19. The CDR3 sequence is CASSGRDSLVGGELFF. CDR3 coding DNA: TGTGCCAGCAGCGGCCGGGACAGCCTCGTGGGCGGGGAGCTGTTTTTT.